This entry features one T cell receptor (beta chain) sequence. Its antigen is not known. The data were produced by immunoSEQ multiplex PCR, yet TCRdb's version contains in-frame clones alone and is incomplete. This table holds about 60,000 clones, approximately 86% found once. The germline V gene encodes CDR1 MNHNY and CDR2 SVGAGI (reference sequence). With 4 bases removed from V and 5 bases from J, the gap between germline ends came to 15 bases. CDR3 length: 15 residues. The data originate from a study of OX40 agonist ivuxolimab in advanced cancers. Overall study: Ivuxolimab, which patients received intravenously every 2 weeks, was dosed at 0.01 to 10 mg/kg. A mean age of approximately 58 years, range about 23 to 80, was recorded, and roughly 80% were male.

General study points: The study found that CD8+ T cells averaged more expanded clones than CD4+. In the 0.1-3.0 mg/kg groups, partial responders showed among the lowest expansion.

This TCR was recovered from an adult with an advanced solid tumor such as melanoma, head and neck, liver or kidney cancer. This specimen consisted of CD4+ or CD8+ T cells sorted from blood, obtained in a trial of the OX40 agonist ivuxolimab. This chain connects TRBV6-6 to TRBJ2-1; D is unresolved. CDR3 sequence reads: CASSLLVGGNNEQFF. CDR3 in DNA: TGTGCCAGCAGTTTGTTGGTGGGCGGAAACAATGAGCAGTTCTTC.